Detailed here is one T cell receptor beta chain. The sample comes from a study of metastatic and nonmetastatic thyroid tumors. Germline CDR1 and CDR2: DFQATT and SNEGSKA (reference sequence). There are 14 residues in the CDR3. Trimming stripped 3 bases from V and 1 base from J, with 12 bases between. Not a single patient had been given any form of treatment at any point before undergoing thyroid surgery. MiXCR was used by TCRdb to re-call the PCR reads. The top ten hold roughly a quarter of the sample, which has 30,000 to 45,000 clones, about 45% seen once. Sequencing was done on a sample of tumor tissue. The genes are TRBV20-1 and TRBJ1-1; a possible D gene is TRBD1 (6 bases). The origin of this receptor is a male donor with papillary thyroid cancer or a benign thyroid nodule (not recorded which). Some clones in this sample may be carry-over from other donors' samples. CDR3 sequence reads: CSASLLTGNTEAFF. The CDR3 bases are TGCAGTGCTAGCCTCCTGACAGGGAACACTGAAGCTTTCTTT.